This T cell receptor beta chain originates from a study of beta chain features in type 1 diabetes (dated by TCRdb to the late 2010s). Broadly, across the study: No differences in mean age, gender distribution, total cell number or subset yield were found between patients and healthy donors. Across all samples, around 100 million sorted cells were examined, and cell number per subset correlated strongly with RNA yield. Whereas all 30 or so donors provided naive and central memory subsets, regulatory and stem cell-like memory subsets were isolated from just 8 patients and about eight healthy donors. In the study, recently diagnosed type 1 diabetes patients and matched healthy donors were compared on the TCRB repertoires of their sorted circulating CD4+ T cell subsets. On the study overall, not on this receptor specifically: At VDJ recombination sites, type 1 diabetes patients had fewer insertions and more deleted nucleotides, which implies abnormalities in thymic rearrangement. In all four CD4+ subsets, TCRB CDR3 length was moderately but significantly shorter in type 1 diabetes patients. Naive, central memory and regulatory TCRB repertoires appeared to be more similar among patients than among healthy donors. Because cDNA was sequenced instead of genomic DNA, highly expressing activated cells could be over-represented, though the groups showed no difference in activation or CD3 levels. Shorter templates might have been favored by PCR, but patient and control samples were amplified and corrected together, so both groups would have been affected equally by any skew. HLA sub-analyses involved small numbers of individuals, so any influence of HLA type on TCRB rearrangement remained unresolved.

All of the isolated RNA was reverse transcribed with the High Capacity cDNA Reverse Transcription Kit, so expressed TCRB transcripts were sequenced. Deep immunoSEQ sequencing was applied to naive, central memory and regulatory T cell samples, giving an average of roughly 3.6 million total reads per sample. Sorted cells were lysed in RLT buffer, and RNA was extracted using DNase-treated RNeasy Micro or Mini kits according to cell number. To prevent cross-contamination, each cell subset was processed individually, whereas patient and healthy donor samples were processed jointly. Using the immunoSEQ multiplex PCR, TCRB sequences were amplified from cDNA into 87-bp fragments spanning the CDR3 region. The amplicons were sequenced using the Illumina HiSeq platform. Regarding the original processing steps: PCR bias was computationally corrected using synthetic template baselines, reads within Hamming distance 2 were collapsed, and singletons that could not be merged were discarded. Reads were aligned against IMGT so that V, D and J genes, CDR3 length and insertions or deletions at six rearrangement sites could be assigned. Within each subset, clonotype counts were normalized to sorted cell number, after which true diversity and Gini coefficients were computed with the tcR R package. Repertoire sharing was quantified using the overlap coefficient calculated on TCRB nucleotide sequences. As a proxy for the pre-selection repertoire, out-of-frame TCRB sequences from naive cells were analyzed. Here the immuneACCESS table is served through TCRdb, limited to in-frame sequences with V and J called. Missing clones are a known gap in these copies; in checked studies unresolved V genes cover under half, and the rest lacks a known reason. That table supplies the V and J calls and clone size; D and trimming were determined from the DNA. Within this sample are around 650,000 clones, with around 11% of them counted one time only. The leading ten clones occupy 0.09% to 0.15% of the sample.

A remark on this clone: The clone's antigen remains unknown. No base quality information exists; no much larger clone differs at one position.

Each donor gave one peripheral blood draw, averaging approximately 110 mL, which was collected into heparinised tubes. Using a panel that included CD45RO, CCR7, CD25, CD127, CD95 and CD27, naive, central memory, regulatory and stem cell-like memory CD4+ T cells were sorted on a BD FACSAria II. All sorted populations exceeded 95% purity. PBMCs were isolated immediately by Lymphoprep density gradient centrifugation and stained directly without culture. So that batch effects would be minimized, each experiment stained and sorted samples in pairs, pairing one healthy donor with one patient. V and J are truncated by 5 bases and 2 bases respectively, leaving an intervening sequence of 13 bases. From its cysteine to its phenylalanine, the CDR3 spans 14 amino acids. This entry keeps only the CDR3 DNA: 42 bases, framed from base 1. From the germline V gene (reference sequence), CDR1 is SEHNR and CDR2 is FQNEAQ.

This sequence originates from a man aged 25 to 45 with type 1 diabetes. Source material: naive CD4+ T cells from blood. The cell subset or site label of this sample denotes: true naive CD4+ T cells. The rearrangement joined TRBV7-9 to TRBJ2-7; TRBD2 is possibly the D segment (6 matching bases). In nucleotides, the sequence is TGTGCCAGCAGCACTGCGGGGTTAACCTACGAGCAGTACTTC. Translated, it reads CASSTAGLTYEQYF. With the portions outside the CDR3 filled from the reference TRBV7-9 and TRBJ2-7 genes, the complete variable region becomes DTGVSQNPRHKITKRGQNVTFRCDPISEHNRLYWYRQTLGQGPEFLTYFQNEAQLEKSRLLSDRFSAERPKGSFSTLEIQRTEQGDSAMYLCASSTAGLTYEQYFGPGTRLTVT.